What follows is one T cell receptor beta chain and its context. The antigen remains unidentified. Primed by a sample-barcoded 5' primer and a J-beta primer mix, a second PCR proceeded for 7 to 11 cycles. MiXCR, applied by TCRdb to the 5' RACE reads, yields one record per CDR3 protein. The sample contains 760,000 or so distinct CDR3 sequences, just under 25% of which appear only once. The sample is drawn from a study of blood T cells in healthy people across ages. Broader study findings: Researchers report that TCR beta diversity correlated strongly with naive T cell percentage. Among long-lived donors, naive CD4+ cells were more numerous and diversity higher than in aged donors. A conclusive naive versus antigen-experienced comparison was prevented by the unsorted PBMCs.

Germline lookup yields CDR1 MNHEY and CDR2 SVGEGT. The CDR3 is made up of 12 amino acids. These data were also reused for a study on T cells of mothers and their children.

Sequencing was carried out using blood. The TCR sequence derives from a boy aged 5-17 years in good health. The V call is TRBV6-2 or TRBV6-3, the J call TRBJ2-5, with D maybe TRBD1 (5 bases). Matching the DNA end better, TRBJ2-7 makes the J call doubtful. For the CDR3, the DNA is TGTGCCATCCAGGGAACGACCTACGAGCAGTACTTC. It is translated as CAIQGTTYEQYF.